Listed below are T cell receptor beta chains from one sample, sequenced in a study of metastatic and nonmetastatic thyroid tumors. With MiXCR, TCRdb reprocessed the PCR reads. The repertoire holds about 25,000 clones, with around 20% as singletons. Sequenced: adjacent normal tissue. Source of these receptors: a female donor with papillary thyroid cancer or a benign thyroid nodule (not recorded which). Some clones in this sample may be carry-over from other donors' samples. Each CDR3 is given without its conserved first and last residue.

j_gene: TRBJ2-5; v_gene: TRBV12-3/TRBV12-4; CDR3aa: ASRERETQY
j_gene: TRBJ2-1; v_gene: TRBV30; CDR3aa: AWRERSSYNEQF
j_gene: TRBJ2-7; v_gene: TRBV20-1; CDR3aa: IPSGSPLEQY
j_gene: TRBJ1-1; v_gene: TRBV4-2; CDR3aa: ASSQDPAGAWGTETF
j_gene: TRBJ2-2; v_gene: TRBV11-2; CDR3aa: ASSPAGTGELF
j_gene: TRBJ1-2; v_gene: TRBV2; CDR3aa: ASSEARGTNYGYT
j_gene: TRBJ1-3; v_gene: TRBV20-1; CDR3aa: SAPGLTAGNTIY
j_gene: TRBJ1-1; v_gene: TRBV4-3; CDR3aa: ASSQELRGMAF
j_gene: TRBJ1-1; v_gene: TRBV7-3; CDR3aa: ASSRGQGSNTEAF
j_gene: TRBJ2-1; v_gene: TRBV4-3; CDR3aa: ASSQGRGAYNEQF
j_gene: TRBJ1-1; v_gene: TRBV20-1; CDR3aa: SARDPGRSDTGAF
j_gene: TRBJ1-6; v_gene: TRBV27; CDR3aa: ASTSLGAGDSPLH
j_gene: TRBJ1-6; v_gene: TRBV14; CDR3aa: ASSRTGWDSPLH
j_gene: TRBJ1-2; v_gene: TRBV20-1; CDR3aa: SARKGTGTYGYT
j_gene: TRBJ1-1; v_gene: TRBV18; CDR3aa: ASSPGKSGRAAPEAF
j_gene: TRBJ2-1; v_gene: TRBV12-3/TRBV12-4; CDR3aa: ASSLAGGPSFSYNEQF
j_gene: TRBJ2-1; v_gene: TRBV7-7; CDR3aa: ASSSTWYNEQF
j_gene: TRBJ1-5; v_gene: TRBV28; CDR3aa: ASSSGQVYQPQH
j_gene: TRBJ1-6; v_gene: TRBV5-6; CDR3aa: ASSLTAGSSYNSPLH
j_gene: TRBJ2-7; v_gene: TRBV20-1; CDR3aa: SGTDQLGSGRASVTYEQY
j_gene: TRBJ2-4; v_gene: TRBV20-1; CDR3aa: SARPRTQAAKNIQY
j_gene: TRBJ2-2; v_gene: TRBV30; CDR3aa: AWEGIAPAELF
j_gene: TRBJ1-5; v_gene: TRBV7-2; CDR3aa: ASSLGAVPQH
j_gene: TRBJ1-2; v_gene: TRBV6-2/TRBV6-3; CDR3aa: ASSYGRQGYT
j_gene: TRBJ2-1; v_gene: TRBV20-1; CDR3aa: SARDAKAGNEQF
j_gene: TRBJ1-3; v_gene: TRBV10-3; CDR3aa: AISASQGARNTIY
j_gene: TRBJ1-1; v_gene: TRBV24-1; CDR3aa: ATSDFSGNEAF
j_gene: TRBJ2-1; v_gene: TRBV12-3/TRBV12-4; CDR3aa: ASSFWDMGLTEQF
j_gene: TRBJ2-3; v_gene: TRBV11-1; CDR3aa: ASSSGAGGTDTQY
j_gene: TRBJ1-2; v_gene: TRBV3-1; CDR3aa: ASSQEAAYGYT
j_gene: TRBJ2-1; v_gene: TRBV27; CDR3aa: ASSLQGRLSYNEQF
j_gene: TRBJ1-4; v_gene: TRBV20-1; CDR3aa: SASKAETNEKLF
j_gene: TRBJ2-6; v_gene: TRBV3-1; CDR3aa: ASTLSLRGANVLT
j_gene: TRBJ2-5; v_gene: TRBV15; CDR3aa: AAGQDKETQY
j_gene: TRBJ2-2; v_gene: TRBV3-1; CDR3aa: ASERGAGELF
j_gene: TRBJ1-5; v_gene: TRBV30; CDR3aa: ASGGGGQPQH
j_gene: TRBJ2-7; v_gene: TRBV2; CDR3aa: ASNGGDRGREQY
j_gene: TRBJ1-3; v_gene: TRBV6-1; CDR3aa: ASSLRGGNGNTIY
j_gene: TRBJ2-4; v_gene: TRBV5-4; CDR3aa: ASSPTASGTAKNIQY
j_gene: TRBJ1-5; v_gene: TRBV12-3/TRBV12-4; CDR3aa: ASSLIEGQPQH
j_gene: TRBJ1-2; v_gene: TRBV2; CDR3aa: ASSVGRGPHGYT
j_gene: TRBJ1-1; v_gene: TRBV9; CDR3aa: ASSTEGGGKDTEAF
j_gene: TRBJ1-6; v_gene: TRBV5-1; CDR3aa: ASSLDGKGPPLH
j_gene: TRBJ2-7; v_gene: TRBV6-1; CDR3aa: ASRRDSSYEQY
j_gene: TRBJ2-7; v_gene: TRBV28; CDR3aa: ASSLGAGHRGN
j_gene: TRBJ2-7; v_gene: TRBV27; CDR3aa: ASSFNEQY
j_gene: TRBJ1-3; v_gene: TRBV6-1; CDR3aa: ASSEEAGGGNTIY
j_gene: TRBJ2-3; v_gene: TRBV5-1; CDR3aa: ASTRDRSTDTQY
j_gene: TRBJ2-7; v_gene: TRBV7-7; CDR3aa: ASSLAQGTEQY
j_gene: TRBJ2-1; v_gene: TRBV5-4; CDR3aa: ASRGISYNEQF
j_gene: TRBJ1-5; v_gene: TRBV28; CDR3aa: ASSPFWGFGQPQH
j_gene: TRBJ2-4; v_gene: TRBV11-3; CDR3aa: ASSLDSGLSVKNIQY
j_gene: TRBJ1-2; v_gene: TRBV28; CDR3aa: ASRTGGYGYT
j_gene: TRBJ2-6; v_gene: TRBV7-2; CDR3aa: ASSLTGAGANVLT
j_gene: TRBJ1-1; v_gene: TRBV6-9; CDR3aa: ASRGVKNTEAS
j_gene: TRBJ1-5; v_gene: TRBV2; CDR3aa: ASSDASGQIIAGNQPQH
j_gene: TRBJ2-4; v_gene: TRBV6-1; CDR3aa: ASSPPGGAGDIQY
j_gene: TRBJ1-2; v_gene: TRBV11-2; CDR3aa: ASSDQGHYGYA
j_gene: TRBJ2-3; v_gene: TRBV25-1; CDR3aa: ALLEGAGDTQY
j_gene: TRBJ2-2; v_gene: TRBV29-1; CDR3aa: SVEVTGAKTGELF